This entry features one T cell receptor beta chain sequence. A junction boundary mismatches the germline segment, possibly from a read error. CDR3 length: 14 residues. Germline lookup yields CDR1 SGHAT and CDR2 FQNNGV. This sample is part of a study of T cells in narcolepsy. The repertoire was sequenced with immunoSEQ multiplex PCR; TCRdb's copy has only in-frame clones and lacks some. The sample yields about 35,000 clones, about four fifths seen once. The receptor was isolated from a human donor in good health. The source material was memory (CD45RA-) CD4+ T cells from blood. The chain uses TRBV11-2 and TRBJ1-3; D is perhaps TRBD1 (5 bases). CDR3 in DNA: TGTGCCAGCAGCTTCCCACAACGACCTGAAACTACAGGATTT. It yields the protein CASSFPQRPETTGF.